These 7 T cell receptor beta chains originate from one sample sequenced in a study of blood T cell repertoires in COVID-19. Data came from immunoSEQ multiplex PCR; TCRdb stores just in-frame clones and leaves some out. The sample carries tens of thousands of clones, around 84% recorded once. The specimen sequenced was peripheral blood. These receptors all come from a man in his fifties or sixties with active COVID-19.

The chain has TRBV6-5 and TRBJ2-1; 9 bases match TRBD1. After removal of 5 bases from V and 4 bases from J, the junction contained 6 bases not matched to a gene. Per germline, CDR1 MNHEY and CDR2 SVGAGI. The CDR3 is 15 residues long. The CDR3 sequence is CASSPQGAGYNEQFF. Here the CDR3 DNA reads TGTGCCAGCAGTCCACAGGGGGCGGGTTACAATGAGCAGTTCTTC.

This rearrangement joins TRBV9 to TRBJ1-6, with TRBD1 matching over 8 bases. The CDR3 sequence is 17 residues long. Losses at the gene ends were 3 bases for V and 5 bases for J; bases not matched to a gene: 10. Germline-derived CDR1 and CDR2 are SGDLS and YYNGEE. CDR3 sequence reads: CASSALDREQHNSPLHF. In DNA, the CDR3 is TGTGCCAGCAGCGCGCTGGACAGGGAGCAGCATAATTCACCCCTCCACTTT.

The chain uses TRBV23-1 and TRBJ2-1; TRBD2 matches at 7 bases. TRBV23-1 is recorded as an ORF, its role being uncertain. The CDR3 length is 16 residues. Losses at the gene ends were 3 bases for V and 3 bases for J; bases not matched to a gene: 8. CDR3 residues: CASSQYSRGGYNEQFF. CDR3 nucleotides: TGCGCCAGCAGTCAGTACTCGCGCGGGGGCTACAATGAGCAGTTCTTC.

This clone was recorded a few times. The chain uses TRBV11-2 and TRBJ1-2; TRBD1 matches 8 bases. With V trimmed by 3 bases and J by 8 bases, 5 bases remained unmatched. This CDR3 has 13 amino acids. Germline V gives CDR1 SGHAT, CDR2 FQNNGV. The CDR3 sequence is CASSFQGAFGYTF. CDR3 DNA sequence: TGTGCCAGCAGCTTCCAGGGGGCGTTCGGCTACACCTTC.

This clone appeared a few times. The rearrangement uses TRBV11-2 and TRBJ2-7; the D is unclear. V shed 1 base and J shed 6 bases, with 16 bases lying between them. Germline values: CDR1 SGHAT, CDR2 FQNNGV. The CDR3 length is 15 residues. DNA for the CDR3: TGTGCCAGCAGCTTAGCACGGCGGAGCCTAATCGAGCAGTACTTC. It is translated as CASSLARRSLIEQYF.

The rearrangement links TRBV19 to TRBJ1-2, with 11 bases aligning to TRBD1. CDR3 length: 15 residues. V shed 0 bases and J 7 bases; nucleotides not matched to a gene: 4. CDR1 is LNHDA, CDR2 SQIVND, per germline (reference sequence). CDR3 region: CASSIDGQGAGGYTF. The CDR3 nucleotides read TGTGCCAGTAGTATAGACGGACAGGGGGCGGGTGGCTACACCTTC.

V and J are TRBV5-1 and TRBJ2-3; either TRBD1 or TRBD2 may fit D (5 bases each). Germline values: CDR1 SGHRS, CDR2 YFSETQ. CDR3 length: 15 residues. V lost 4 bases, J lost 5 bases, and 17 bases lay in between. CDR3 DNA sequence: TGCGCCAGCAGCCTGGGACCTACCACAGGAGATACGCAGTATTTT. Its translation: CASSLGPTTGDTQYF.